This T cell receptor beta chain was documented in a study of blood T cell repertoires in COVID-19 (dated by TCRdb to the early 2020s). The study in broad terms: Samples covering the acute and convalescent phases of COVID-19 were provided by collaborators in the United States, Italy and Spain. The samples were drawn from two sources: the first 160 participants of the ongoing ImmuneRACE study, and 1,254 subjects contributed by 6 global collaborators. The prospective study material was composed of cDNA or gDNA derived from T cells, B-cell-depleted T cells, or PBMCs. Where available, HLA class I and class II types were obtained from metadata supplied by the sample provider rather than from assay-based typing. A de-identified subject ID, COVID-19 status, age in years and sex were almost always included in the sample metadata. The dataset comprised deeply sampled blood TCRbeta repertoires from subjects exposed to, actively infected with, or recovered from COVID-19. The repertoires were released in a freely available public database intended as a resource for research on the immune response to SARS-CoV-2. The study at large found these results: Clinical and demographic metadata were provided uncurated, with the amount varying by source and participant.

TCRbeta CDR3 regions were amplified from genomic DNA using the immunoSEQ Assay, a bias-controlled multiplex PCR. Per the authors' processing: The number of nucleated cells in each sample was estimated by amplification of reference gene primers within the assay. Sequence reads were collapsed and filtered to measure the absolute abundance of every unique TCRbeta CDR3 rearrangement. For each sample, productive Simpson clonality was calculated as the square root of Simpson's diversity index over productive rearrangements. TCRdb mirrors the immuneACCESS table, restricted to in-frame sequences. Some clones are absent from its copies; in checked studies, under half trace to an unresolved V gene, and the reason for the others is unknown. From that table come the V and J calls and clone size; the DNA was used to work out D and trimming. This sample lists about 300,000 clones; 65% to 90% were detected once. 13% of the sample rests with the top ten.

Collaborating institutions collected whole blood in K2EDTA tubes following their own protocols. For TCRbeta analysis, collaborators shipped samples in one of three forms: frozen whole blood, isolated PBMCs, or DNA extracted from either of those sample types. Concerning this clone itself: Its antigen is not yet known. No much larger clone is present one base from it, and per-base qualities are unavailable.

At the junction V is shortened by 3 bases and J by 8 bases; bases outside the gene matches: 9. The germline V gene encodes CDR1 KGHSH and CDR2 LQKENI. The CDR3 numbers 15 residues from cysteine through phenylalanine. Just CDR3 DNA is preserved here, 45 bases in frame from base 1. Sequencing was carried out using peripheral blood. This receptor was obtained from a human donor in a cohort sampled during active COVID-19. The chain was built from TRBV18 and TRBJ1-4; a stretch of 7 junction bases matches TRBD1. The CDR3 in this case is CASSPDRQGKEKLFF. In nucleotides, the sequence is TGTGCCAGCTCACCTGATAGACAGGGAAAAGAAAAACTGTTTTTT.